Listed below are T cell receptor beta chains from one sample, sequenced in a study of CXCR3-negative and CXCR3-positive naive CD8 T cells. From the 5' RACE reads, TCRdb lists one entry per CDR3 protein and no DNA. The sample holds about 90,000 distinct CDR3 sequences. Input material: naive CXCR3- CD8+ T cells from blood. These receptors all stem from a human donor in good health. Some clones in this sample may be carry-over from other donors' samples. Both conserved end residues are part of each CDR3.

v_gene: TRBV6-2/TRBV6-3; j_gene: TRBJ2-1; CDR3aa: CASSWNNEQFF
v_gene: TRBV6-2/TRBV6-3; j_gene: TRBJ2-1; CDR3aa: CASSKTSGVDEQFF
v_gene: TRBV20-1; j_gene: TRBJ2-7; CDR3aa: CSARDFAYEQYF
v_gene: TRBV14; j_gene: TRBJ2-3; CDR3aa: CASSQTTGVGDTQYF
v_gene: TRBV27; j_gene: TRBJ1-1; CDR3aa: CASSPLGQGEAFF
v_gene: TRBV27; j_gene: TRBJ2-7; CDR3aa: CASSMTGTGHEQYF
v_gene: TRBV5-1; j_gene: TRBJ2-5; CDR3aa: CASRDVGGGETQYF
v_gene: TRBV20-1; j_gene: TRBJ2-1; CDR3aa: CSARLSGRVEFF
v_gene: TRBV19; j_gene: TRBJ1-1; CDR3aa: CASSRDGTEAFF
v_gene: TRBV29-1; j_gene: TRBJ2-2; CDR3aa: CSATLWTGELFF
v_gene: TRBV27; j_gene: TRBJ2-7; CDR3aa: CASSDSTGAGEQYF
v_gene: TRBV20-1; j_gene: TRBJ2-1; CDR3aa: CSAIVGVGEQFF
v_gene: TRBV29-1; j_gene: TRBJ2-7; CDR3aa: CSVGKGNSYERYF
v_gene: TRBV3-1; j_gene: TRBJ1-2; CDR3aa: CASSQDLLYYGYTF
v_gene: TRBV7-2; j_gene: TRBJ2-5; CDR3aa: CASSQDRVKTQYF
v_gene: TRBV4-1; j_gene: TRBJ2-1; CDR3aa: CASSQEGQGFNEKFF
v_gene: TRBV4-3; j_gene: TRBJ1-1; CDR3aa: CASSQDRTGEGTEAFF
v_gene: TRBV7-9; j_gene: TRBJ2-5; CDR3aa: CASSNPGQGAGGTQYF
v_gene: TRBV11-2; j_gene: TRBJ1-1; CDR3aa: CASSLDLDGNTEAFF
v_gene: TRBV29-1; j_gene: TRBJ2-3; CDR3aa: CSVDPTGNTDTQYF
v_gene: TRBV12-3/TRBV12-4; j_gene: TRBJ2-7; CDR3aa: CASIGLAGGPGEQYF
v_gene: TRBV7-9; j_gene: TRBJ1-6; CDR3aa: CASSAETGFAPLHF
v_gene: TRBV29-1; j_gene: TRBJ2-1; CDR3aa: CSVAGLSSYNEQFF
v_gene: TRBV29-1; j_gene: TRBJ1-1; CDR3aa: CSVEDSERQEVNTEAFF
v_gene: TRBV7-9; j_gene: TRBJ1-1; CDR3aa: CAIGTGNTEAFF
v_gene: TRBV6-6; j_gene: TRBJ2-2; CDR3aa: CASSYYQREGTGELFF
v_gene: TRBV20-1; j_gene: TRBJ1-2; CDR3aa: CSARDGGYGYTF
v_gene: TRBV7-9; j_gene: TRBJ2-7; CDR3aa: CASSPRGTPYEQYF
v_gene: TRBV12-3/TRBV12-4; j_gene: TRBJ2-5; CDR3aa: CASSLAFGGETQYF
v_gene: TRBV6-2/TRBV6-3; j_gene: TRBJ2-1; CDR3aa: CASSDLTSGGLYNEQFF
v_gene: TRBV4-1; j_gene: TRBJ2-1; CDR3aa: CASSQDRASYNEQFF
v_gene: TRBV20-1; j_gene: TRBJ2-7; CDR3aa: CSAGEQDYEQYF
v_gene: TRBV10-3; j_gene: TRBJ2-3; CDR3aa: CASSSGVTDTQYF
v_gene: TRBV7-9; j_gene: TRBJ2-5; CDR3aa: CASRSGGDSQETQYF
v_gene: TRBV29-1; j_gene: TRBJ2-3; CDR3aa: CSVELGVGRGGTDTQYF
v_gene: TRBV4-2; j_gene: TRBJ2-7; CDR3aa: CASSQETVSGRQYF
v_gene: TRBV5-5; j_gene: TRBJ1-4; CDR3aa: CASSSDGNNEKLFF
v_gene: TRBV25-1; j_gene: TRBJ2-7; CDR3aa: CASSDSRVYEQYF
v_gene: TRBV7-6; j_gene: TRBJ2-1; CDR3aa: CASSDHSYNEQFF
v_gene: TRBV28; j_gene: TRBJ1-6; CDR3aa: CASSLGQEDSPLHF
v_gene: TRBV9; j_gene: TRBJ2-1; CDR3aa: CASSPSNSRTGNEQFF
v_gene: TRBV21-1; j_gene: TRBJ2-7; CDR3aa: CALLGDTISYEQYF
v_gene: TRBV7-9; j_gene: TRBJ2-5; CDR3aa: CASSPWGQETQYF
v_gene: TRBV6-5; j_gene: TRBJ1-2; CDR3aa: CASSYSIPISNYGYTF
v_gene: TRBV3-1; j_gene: TRBJ2-1; CDR3aa: CASTSGLAGNNEQFF
v_gene: TRBV5-1; j_gene: TRBJ2-3; CDR3aa: CASSLAGTRGDTQYF
v_gene: TRBV29-1; j_gene: TRBJ2-1; CDR3aa: CSVPPTGTYNEQFF
v_gene: TRBV29-1; j_gene: TRBJ2-1; CDR3aa: CSVAQLSSYNEQFF
v_gene: TRBV5-6; j_gene: TRBJ1-5; CDR3aa: CASSDGQGLNQPQHF
v_gene: TRBV29-1; j_gene: TRBJ1-2; CDR3aa: CSVAGRGPDGLHGYTF
v_gene: TRBV5-1; j_gene: TRBJ2-3; CDR3aa: CASSLPRLAGGQSTDTQYF
v_gene: TRBV2; j_gene: TRBJ2-7; CDR3aa: CASARAYEQYF
v_gene: TRBV27; j_gene: TRBJ2-7; CDR3aa: CASSFGLAGVHEQYF
v_gene: TRBV30; j_gene: TRBJ2-1; CDR3aa: CAWSAPRPTQWEQFF
v_gene: TRBV3-1; j_gene: TRBJ2-7; CDR3aa: CASSLGVGERYEQYF
v_gene: TRBV7-9; j_gene: TRBJ2-1; CDR3aa: CASSAPGQETQFF
v_gene: TRBV7-8; j_gene: TRBJ2-2; CDR3aa: CASRPGGTGELFF
v_gene: TRBV6-5; j_gene: TRBJ2-1; CDR3aa: CASSYSSRGLYNEQFF